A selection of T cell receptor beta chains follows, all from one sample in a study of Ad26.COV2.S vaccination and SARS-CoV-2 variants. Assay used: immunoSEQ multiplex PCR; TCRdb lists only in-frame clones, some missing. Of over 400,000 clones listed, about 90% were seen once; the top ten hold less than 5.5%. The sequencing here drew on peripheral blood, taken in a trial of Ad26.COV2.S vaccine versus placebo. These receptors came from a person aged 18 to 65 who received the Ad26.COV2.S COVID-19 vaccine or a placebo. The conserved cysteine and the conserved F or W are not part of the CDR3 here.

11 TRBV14 ASSRTGSYGYT
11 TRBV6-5 ASRLESGNTIY
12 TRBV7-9 ASSLRDLPRELF
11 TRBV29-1 SVAGTGFSEAF
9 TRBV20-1 SAIPKETQY
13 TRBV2 ASSEEGVGTDTQY
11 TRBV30 AWKRLRGGELF
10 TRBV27 ASGLRVDEQF
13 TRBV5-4 ASSLVGAGVSVQY
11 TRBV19 ASTDSSNEKLF
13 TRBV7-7 ASSLDVGPPYEQY
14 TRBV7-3 ASSPQGLSSYNEQF
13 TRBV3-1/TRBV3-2 ASSQTPGQGYEQY
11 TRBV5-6 ASSSWPNSPLH
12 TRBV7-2 ASSTQRATDTQY
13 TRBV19 ASSIIRGLTDTQY
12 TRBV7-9 ASSPTTVTGELF
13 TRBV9 ASSVDSSSGNTIY
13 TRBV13 ASSFRGTGGSPLH
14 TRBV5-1 ASSLDPAGFSDTQY
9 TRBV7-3 ASGDGETQY
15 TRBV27 ASSLRPLGTGPYEQY